The TCR beta chain under discussion was sequenced for a study of T cells in Graves' hyperthyroidism and ophthalmopathy. Study as a whole: Initial diagnosis, before any treatment, was when peripheral blood was collected.

This CDR3 has 17 residues. Germline-derived CDR1 and CDR2 are DFQATT and SNEGSKA (reference sequence). The ends lost 0 bases at V and 1 base at J; junction bases unmatched: 8. Template material for amplifying TCR beta CDR3 regions consisted of RNA transcripts. First-round RT-PCR with HTBI primers amplified the TCR CDR3 region. A single record per CDR3 protein comes from TCRdb applying MiXCR to the multiplex PCR reads. Among fewer than 110,000 distinct CDR3 sequences listed, approximately 15% were seen once. Findings of the study overall: Ophthalmopathy was model-predicted a median roughly 6.2 months pre-onset. Blood samples included most of the expanded thyroid clonotypes exceeding 0.001.

Those patients with uncontrolled infection, other autoimmune disease, pregnancy or lactation were excluded. At least ten counts were recorded for this clonotype. Its antigen is undetermined. The material sequenced was blood. The TCR was taken from a woman between 50 and 59 years old with Graves' hyperthyroidism. The chain joins TRBV20-1 to TRBJ2-2; 7 nucleotides agree with TRBD2. CDR3 coding DNA: TGCAGTGCTAGAGACTTGCTGGCTAGCGGGAACACCGGGGAGCTGTTTTTT. The encoded protein is CSARDLLASGNTGELFF.